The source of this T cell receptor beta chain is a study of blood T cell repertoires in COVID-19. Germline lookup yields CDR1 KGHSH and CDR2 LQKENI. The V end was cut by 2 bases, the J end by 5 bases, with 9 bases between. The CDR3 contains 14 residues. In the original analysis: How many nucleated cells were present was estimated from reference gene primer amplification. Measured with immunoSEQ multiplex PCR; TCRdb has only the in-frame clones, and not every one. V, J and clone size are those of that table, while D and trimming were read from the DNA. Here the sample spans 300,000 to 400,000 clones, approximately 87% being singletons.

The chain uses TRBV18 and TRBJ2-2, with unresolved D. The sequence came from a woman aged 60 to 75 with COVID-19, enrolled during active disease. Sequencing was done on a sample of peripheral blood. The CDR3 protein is CASSPKAATGELFF. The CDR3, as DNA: TGTGCCAGCTCACCAAAGGCAGCGACCGGGGAGCTGTTTTTT.